These T cell receptor beta chains were read from a single sample in a study of blood T cell repertoires in COVID-19. Clones were read by immunoSEQ multiplex PCR, and TCRdb kept only the in-frame ones, dropping some. Of about 340,000 clones detected, roughly 90% appear once; the ten largest clones hold less than 20%. The specimen was PBMCs or T cells enriched from blood (not recorded which). The source of these receptors is a woman aged 30 to 39 who had recovered from COVID-19. The CDR3 runs from the conserved cysteine through the conserved F or W. Each record gives: J gene, clone size, V gene, D gene, CDR3 DNA, CDR3 protein. A D gene is named only where the DNA matches it firmly. Some rows mark clone size as missing; the rest say once, few, many or name a class of expanded clone.

j_gene: TRBJ1-5; abundance: .; v_gene: TRBV3-1/TRBV3-2; d_gene: .; CDR3nt: TGTGCCAGCAGCCAACCGGGGGGAAATCAGCCCCAGCATTTT; CDR3aa: CASSQPGGNQPQHF
j_gene: TRBJ1-2; abundance: .; v_gene: TRBV19; d_gene: .; CDR3nt: TGTGCCAGTAGCCGCGACTACTATGGCTACACCTTC; CDR3aa: CASSRDYYGYTF
j_gene: TRBJ2-7; abundance: .; v_gene: TRBV7-6; d_gene: .; CDR3nt: TGTGCCAGCAGCTCACAGGGCTTCGAGCAGTACTTC; CDR3aa: CASSSQGFEQYF
j_gene: TRBJ1-2; abundance: .; v_gene: TRBV18; d_gene: .; CDR3nt: TGTGCCAGCTCACCATGGGCAGGCGCCTCCAACTATGGCTACACCTTC; CDR3aa: CASSPWAGASNYGYTF
j_gene: TRBJ2-2; abundance: .; v_gene: TRBV18; d_gene: .; CDR3nt: TGTGCCAGCTCACCATTGGCAGAAATGAACACCGGGGAGCTGTTTTTT; CDR3aa: CASSPLAEMNTGELFF
j_gene: TRBJ2-7; abundance: .; v_gene: TRBV29-1; d_gene: .; CDR3nt: TGCAGCCCTTTGCGGGGAAGGACGGAAGAGCAGTACTTC; CDR3aa: CSPLRGRTEEQYF
j_gene: TRBJ1-5; abundance: few; v_gene: TRBV6-5; d_gene: .; CDR3nt: TGTGCCAGCAGTTCTACAGGCGGAAGCAATCAGCCCCAGCATTTT; CDR3aa: CASSSTGGSNQPQHF
j_gene: TRBJ2-2; abundance: .; v_gene: TRBV3-1/TRBV3-2; d_gene: .; CDR3nt: TGTGCCAGCAGCCAAGAAAGGGGGTTAGGGGAGCTGTTTTTT; CDR3aa: CASSQERGLGELFF
j_gene: TRBJ2-2; abundance: .; v_gene: TRBV6-2/TRBV6-3; d_gene: TRBD2; CDR3nt: TGTGCCAGCAGTTACACCGGGGGGAGGAACACCGGGGAGCTGTTTTTT; CDR3aa: CASSYTGGRNTGELFF
j_gene: TRBJ1-2; abundance: .; v_gene: TRBV14; d_gene: .; CDR3nt: TGTGCCAGCAGCCAAGATTTCGGAGCGAGTGGCTACACCTTC; CDR3aa: CASSQDFGASGYTF
j_gene: TRBJ1-5; abundance: .; v_gene: TRBV2; d_gene: .; CDR3nt: TGTGCCAGCAGTCGAGGGGGAGCTGGGGGCAATCAGCCCCAGCATTTT; CDR3aa: CASSRGGAGGNQPQHF
j_gene: TRBJ1-2; abundance: once; v_gene: TRBV6-5; d_gene: .; CDR3nt: TGTGCCAGCAGCCAGGGTAGGGCACGAAGAGGCTACACCTTC; CDR3aa: CASSQGRARRGYTF
j_gene: TRBJ1-2; abundance: .; v_gene: TRBV28; d_gene: .; CDR3nt: TGTGCCAGCAGTTTTGGGCAGGCTAACTATGGCTACACCTTC; CDR3aa: CASSFGQANYGYTF